The sequence of this T cell receptor beta chain was determined in a study of control samples from healthy donors and cancer patients. Produced via immunoSEQ multiplex PCR; TCRdb's table is partial and in-frame only. The sample carries some 140,000 clones, 80% to 95% recorded once. V lost 6 bases and J 8 bases, leaving 19 bases between the germline ends. Germline CDR1 and CDR2: MDHEN and SYDVKM. The CDR3 length is 15 residues. The chain recombines TRBV28 with TRBJ1-4, with D maybe TRBD1 (6 bases). The sequence was collected from a young man in good health. Sequenced sample: blood. This CDR3 reads CASRNKNRVSEKLFF. CDR3 coding DNA: TGTGCCAGCAGAAATAAGAACAGGGTCTCGGAAAAACTGTTTTTT.